The rows below give T cell receptor beta chains drawn from one sample of a study of T-cell memory formation after mild COVID-19. TCRdb reprocessed the 5' RACE reads with MiXCR, giving one entry per CDR3 protein. Of about 610,000 distinct CDR3 sequences listed, 17% are singletons. Sequenced: PBMCs or a T cell subset sorted from them (not recorded which). The source is an adult woman who had mild COVID-19 (a few samples of this study predate the infection). Cell type and time point are not known. Both conserved end residues are part of each CDR3. A D gene is named only where the DNA matches it firmly. The size of a clone is reported for some rows only, either as once, few or many, or as a class for expanded clones.

CDR3aa | CDR3nt | d_gene | abundance | j_gene | v_gene
CASRYRTSGRASEQYF | TGTGCCAGCAGATACCGGACTAGCGGGAGGGCGTCCGAGCAGTACTTC | TRBD2 | many | TRBJ2-7 | TRBV12-3/TRBV12-4
CSAREGAGVSQETQYF | TGCAGTGCTAGAGAAGGAGCGGGAGTGTCCCAAGAGACCCAGTACTTC | TRBD2 | NA | TRBJ2-5 | TRBV20-1
CASRETGTGNTIYF | TGTGCCAGCAGAGAGACAGGGACCGGAAACACCATATATTTT | TRBD1 | few | TRBJ1-3 | TRBV12-3/TRBV12-4
CASSYSGQATDTQYF | TGTGCCAGCAGTTACTCGGGACAGGCAACAGATACGCAGTATTTT | TRBD1 | NA | TRBJ2-3 | TRBV6-5
CASSLLGARETQYF | TGTGCCAGCAGCTTGTTAGGGGCCAGAGAGACCCAGTACTTC | NA | NA | TRBJ2-5 | TRBV5-4
CASSSRTGSSYEQYF | TGTGCCAGCAGCTCCCGGACGGGTAGCTCCTACGAGCAGTACTTC | NA | few | TRBJ2-7 | TRBV7-2
CATSSLQSNTGELFF | TGTGCCACCAGCAGTTTACAGTCGAACACCGGGGAGCTGTTTTTT | NA | few | TRBJ2-2 | TRBV15
CASSKVGAVGNTGELFF | TGTGCCAGCAGCAAAGTCGGAGCGGTGGGGAACACCGGGGAGCTGTTTTTT | NA | few | TRBJ2-2 | TRBV21-1
CASSHGTSGRYEQYF | TGTGCCAGCAGCCATGGGACTAGCGGGAGATACGAGCAGTACTTC | TRBD2 | NA | TRBJ2-7 | TRBV3-1
CASSLTTGRDRGPRTEAFF | TGTGCCAGCAGCTTGACCACGGGTCGGGACAGGGGGCCTCGCACTGAAGCTTTCTTT | TRBD1 | few | TRBJ1-1 | TRBV7-9
CSARAVQSPYNEQFF | TGCAGTGCTAGAGCTGTCCAAAGCCCGTACAATGAGCAGTTCTTC | NA | few | TRBJ2-1 | TRBV20-1
CASSFPPSGVTDTQYF | TGTGCCAGCAGCTTTCCCCCATCGGGGGTCACAGATACGCAGTATTTT | NA | few | TRBJ2-3 | TRBV5-5
CASSFPGGSTEAFF | TGTGCCAGCAGCTTTCCAGGGGGAAGCACTGAAGCTTTCTTT | TRBD1 | NA | TRBJ1-1 | TRBV7-9
CASSQPGLAGETGANVLTF | TGTGCCAGCAGCCAACCTGGACTAGCGGGAGAGACAGGGGCCAACGTCCTGACTTTC | TRBD2 | NA | TRBJ2-6 | TRBV4-2
CSGDYGYTF | TGCAGTGGAGACTATGGCTACACCTTC | NA | many | TRBJ1-2 | TRBV20-1
CASSSRSGNEQFF | TGTGCCAGCAGCTCCCGGAGTGGGAATGAGCAGTTCTTC | NA | few | TRBJ2-1 | TRBV7-9
CASSLALGQQNTEAFF | TGCGCCAGCAGCTTGGCCCTGGGACAGCAGAACACTGAAGCTTTCTTT | TRBD1 | NA | TRBJ1-1 | TRBV5-1
CASSGVTSGLGELFF | TGTGCCAGCAGCGGGGTGACTAGCGGGCTCGGGGAGCTGTTTTTT | TRBD2 | few | TRBJ2-2 | TRBV9
CASSHGQGAGNEQYF | TGCGCCAGCAGCCACGGACAGGGGGCAGGGAACGAGCAGTACTTC | TRBD1 | NA | TRBJ2-7 | TRBV4-3